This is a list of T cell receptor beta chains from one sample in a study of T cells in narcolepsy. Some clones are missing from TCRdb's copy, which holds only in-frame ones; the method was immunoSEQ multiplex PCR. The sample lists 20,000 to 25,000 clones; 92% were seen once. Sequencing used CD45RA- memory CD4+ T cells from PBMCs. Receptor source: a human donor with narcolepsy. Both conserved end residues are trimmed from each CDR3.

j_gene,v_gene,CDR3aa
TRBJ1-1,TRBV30,AWRPVAMVFMNTEAF
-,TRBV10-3,AIRDTGYEQY
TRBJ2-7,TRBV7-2,ASSERGRVYEQY
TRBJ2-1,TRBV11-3,ASSLSPGGSYEQF
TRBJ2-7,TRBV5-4,ASSFGSGRASEQY
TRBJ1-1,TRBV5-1,ASRFLQGDAF
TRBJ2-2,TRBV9,ASSGSGGNTGELF
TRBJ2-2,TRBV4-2,ASSYREGGTGELF
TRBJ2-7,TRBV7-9,ASSFGRPGQPYEQY
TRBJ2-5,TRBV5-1,ASRFQETQY
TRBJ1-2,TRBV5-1,ASSLEGTDYYYGYT
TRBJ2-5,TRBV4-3,ASSQDGVAGGIETQY
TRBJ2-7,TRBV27,ASSPADVRSSYEQY
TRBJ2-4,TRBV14,ASSQDPAREAKNIQY
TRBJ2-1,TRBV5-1,ASSLSGQYNEQF
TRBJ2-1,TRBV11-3,ASSSRRDSRNEQF
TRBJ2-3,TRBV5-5,ASKARDGTDTQY
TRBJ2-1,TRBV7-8,ASSLASYNEQF
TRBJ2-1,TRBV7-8,ASSPWGEPGQGALEQF
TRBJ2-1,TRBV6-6,ASAGIQSYNEQF
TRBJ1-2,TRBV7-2,ASSLVSVGVFYGYT
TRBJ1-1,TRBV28,ASSFRGFWRNLNTEAF
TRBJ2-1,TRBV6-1,ASRGGGARRDEQF
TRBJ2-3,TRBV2,ASSDLPREADTQY
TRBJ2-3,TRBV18,ASSKGQNTDTQY
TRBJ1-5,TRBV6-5,ASSPVPNQPQH
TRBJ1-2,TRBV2,ASSVGRAYGYT
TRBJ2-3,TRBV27,ASSLSITAGVRDTQY
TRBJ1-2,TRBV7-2,ASSLGSVNYGYT
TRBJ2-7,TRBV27,ASRLAGQWRQY
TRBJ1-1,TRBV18,ASSPGQGNTEAF
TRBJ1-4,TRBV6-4,ASSDSKRGTGTGGEKLF
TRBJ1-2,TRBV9,ASSVDGQAGYGYT
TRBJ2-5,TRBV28,ASTTGAGAGETQY
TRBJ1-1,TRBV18,ASSPQSADEAF
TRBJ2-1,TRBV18,ASSPGLKLAGAYNEQF
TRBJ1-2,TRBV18,ASSRRDRDGYT
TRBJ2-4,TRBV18,ASSPSRDENIQY
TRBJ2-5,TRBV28,ASSSRTGEETQY
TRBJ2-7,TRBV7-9,ASSSGLAGDEQY
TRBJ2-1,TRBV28,ASSHDEQF